The TCR beta chain described here comes from a study of cytomegalovirus exposure and HLA in healthy donors. Findings of the study overall: For presence/absence analyses, sequencing depth was assumed to be roughly uniform across donors. Later on, an analysis found that several of the most significant clusters appeared to be linked to common viral pathogens, which included parvovirus B19.

The PCR contained 60 Vbeta and 13 Jbeta primers. Here immunoSEQ multiplex PCR was the method, and the copy in TCRdb shows in-frame clones only, minus some. The sample lists under 40,000 clones, about 80% occurring once. With regard to this clone: Antigen: not known.

Sequences were obtained from PBMCs. The origin of this receptor is a male donor in good health and CMV-seronegative.

The CDR3 reads CASSLRAGGAETQYF. DNA of the CDR3: TGCGCCAGCAGCTTGCGGGCAGGGGGCGCGGAGACCCAGTACTTC. The V and J genes are TRBV5-1 and TRBJ2-5; 8 nucleotides align to TRBD1. Germline V gene lookup returns CDR1 SGHRS and CDR2 YFSETQ. The CDR3 spans 15 residues. V gave up 1 base and J gave up 5 bases; unmatched junction bases: 7.